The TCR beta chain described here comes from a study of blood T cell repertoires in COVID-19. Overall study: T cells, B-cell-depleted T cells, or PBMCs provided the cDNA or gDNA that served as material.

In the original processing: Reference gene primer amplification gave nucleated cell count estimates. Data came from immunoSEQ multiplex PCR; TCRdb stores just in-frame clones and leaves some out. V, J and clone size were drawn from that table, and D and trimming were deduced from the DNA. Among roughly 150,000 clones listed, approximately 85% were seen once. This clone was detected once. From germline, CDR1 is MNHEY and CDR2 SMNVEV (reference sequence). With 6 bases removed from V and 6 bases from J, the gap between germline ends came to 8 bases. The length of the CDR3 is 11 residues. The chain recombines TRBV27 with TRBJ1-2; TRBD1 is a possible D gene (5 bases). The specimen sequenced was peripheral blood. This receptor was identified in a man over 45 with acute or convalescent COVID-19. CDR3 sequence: CASSQGNGYTF. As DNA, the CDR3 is TGTGCCAGCAGCCAGGGAAATGGCTACACCTTC.